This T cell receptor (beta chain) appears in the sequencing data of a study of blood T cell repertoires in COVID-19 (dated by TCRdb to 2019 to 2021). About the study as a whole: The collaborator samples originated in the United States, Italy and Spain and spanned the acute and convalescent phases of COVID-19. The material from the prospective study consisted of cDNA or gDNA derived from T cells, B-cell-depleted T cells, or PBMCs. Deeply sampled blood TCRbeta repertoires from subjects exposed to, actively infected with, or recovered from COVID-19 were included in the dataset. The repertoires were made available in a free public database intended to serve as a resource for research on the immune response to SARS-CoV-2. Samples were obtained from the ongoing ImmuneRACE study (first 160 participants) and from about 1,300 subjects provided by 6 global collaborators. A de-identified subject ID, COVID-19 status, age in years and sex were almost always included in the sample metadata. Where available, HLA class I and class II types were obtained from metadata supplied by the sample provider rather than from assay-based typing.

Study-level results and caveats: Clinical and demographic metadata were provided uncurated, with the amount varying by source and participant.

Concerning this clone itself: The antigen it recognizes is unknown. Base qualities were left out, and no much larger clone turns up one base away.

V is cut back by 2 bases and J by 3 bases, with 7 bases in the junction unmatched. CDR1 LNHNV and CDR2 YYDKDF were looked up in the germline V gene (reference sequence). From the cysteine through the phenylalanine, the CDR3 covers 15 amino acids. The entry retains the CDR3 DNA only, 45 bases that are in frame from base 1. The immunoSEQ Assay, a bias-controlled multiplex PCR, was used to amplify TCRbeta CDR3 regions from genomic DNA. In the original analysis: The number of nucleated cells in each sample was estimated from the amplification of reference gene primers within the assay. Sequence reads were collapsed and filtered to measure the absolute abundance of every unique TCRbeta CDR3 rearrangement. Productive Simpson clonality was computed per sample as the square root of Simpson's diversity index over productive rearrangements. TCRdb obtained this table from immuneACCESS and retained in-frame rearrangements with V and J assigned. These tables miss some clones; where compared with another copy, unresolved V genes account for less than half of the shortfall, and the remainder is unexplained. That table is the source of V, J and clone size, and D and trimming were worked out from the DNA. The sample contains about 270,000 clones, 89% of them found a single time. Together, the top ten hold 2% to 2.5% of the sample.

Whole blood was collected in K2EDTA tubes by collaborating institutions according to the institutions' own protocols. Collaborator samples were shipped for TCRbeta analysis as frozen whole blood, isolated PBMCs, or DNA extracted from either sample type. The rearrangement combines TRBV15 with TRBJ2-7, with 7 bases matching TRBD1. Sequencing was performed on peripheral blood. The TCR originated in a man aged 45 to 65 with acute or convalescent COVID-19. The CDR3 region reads CATSRLTGAYYEQYF. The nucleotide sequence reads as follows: TGTGCCACCAGCAGACTAACAGGGGCTTACTACGAGCAGTACTTC.